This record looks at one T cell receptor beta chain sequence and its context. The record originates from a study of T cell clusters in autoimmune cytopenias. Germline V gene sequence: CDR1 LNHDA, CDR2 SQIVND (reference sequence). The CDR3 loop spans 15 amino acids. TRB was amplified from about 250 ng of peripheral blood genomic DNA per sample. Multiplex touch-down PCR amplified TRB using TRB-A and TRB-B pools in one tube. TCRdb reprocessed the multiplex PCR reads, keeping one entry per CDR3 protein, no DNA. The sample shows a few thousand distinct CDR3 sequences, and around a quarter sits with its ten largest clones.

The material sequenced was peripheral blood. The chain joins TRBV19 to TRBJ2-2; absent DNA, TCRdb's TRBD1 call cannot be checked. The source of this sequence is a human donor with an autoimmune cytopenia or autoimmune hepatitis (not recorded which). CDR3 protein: CASSVTGGDTGELFF. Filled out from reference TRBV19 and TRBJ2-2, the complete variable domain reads DGGITQSPKYLFRKEGQNVTLSCEQNLNHDAMYWYRQDPGQGLRLIYYSQIVNDFQKGDIAEGYSVSREKKESFPLTVTSAQKNPTAFYLCASSVTGGDTGELFFGEGSRLTVL.